This TCR beta chain was identified in a study of T-cell reconstitution after alpha-beta-depleted transplantation in children. Researchers prepared the TCRbeta library using unique molecular identifiers, the study reports. TCRdb passed the PCR reads through MiXCR, listing each CDR3 protein once. The sample has a few hundred thousand distinct CDR3 sequences; around 25% are singletons. The CDR3 length is 15 residues. Deletions cut 3 bases from V and 2 bases from J, with 12 bases between. Looked up from germline, CDR1 is SEHNR and CDR2 is FQNEAQ (reference sequence). The chain carries TRBV7-9 and TRBJ2-3, with a tentative D call TRBD1 (6 bases). The specimen comprised PBMCs, mostly from graft donor cells, sampled 360 days after TCRalphabeta/CD19-depleted stem cell transplant. The receptor comes from a female patient aged 2-15 years who had a stem cell transplant for congenital amegakaryocytic thrombocytopenia, so the T cells may come from the graft donor. In DNA form, the CDR3 reads TGTGCCAGCAGCTTCTGGACAGAATCCACAGATACGCAGTATTTT. Amino acid sequence: CASSFWTESTDTQYF. The full variable domain, in which reference TRBV7-9 and TRBJ2-3 provide the parts outside the CDR3, is DTGVSQNPRHKITKRGQNVTFRCDPISEHNRLYWYRQTLGQGPEFLTYFQNEAQLEKSRLLSDRFSAERPKGSFSTLEIQRTEQGDSAMYLCASSFWTESTDTQYFGPGTRLTVL.